This TCR beta chain was profiled in a study of blood T cell repertoires in COVID-19. Libraries were prepared by immunoSEQ multiplex PCR; TCRdb keeps only in-frame clonotypes and omits some of them. Of tens of thousands of clones listed, approximately 78% are singletons. CDR3 length: 17 residues. Trimming took 3 bases from V and 0 from J; bases not matched to a gene: 9. Germline CDR1 KGHSH, CDR2 LQKENI. The sample consisted of peripheral blood. The clonotype originates from a human donor in a cohort sampled during active COVID-19. The chain uses TRBV18 and TRBJ1-2; 8 nucleotides line up with TRBD1. This CDR3 reads CASSPRTGRSSNYGYTF. The CDR3 nucleotides read TGTGCCAGCTCACCCCGGACAGGGAGGAGTTCTAACTATGGCTACACCTTC.